These 29 T cell receptor beta chains came from one sample sequenced in a study of blood T cell repertoires in COVID-19. Generated by immunoSEQ multiplex PCR, the TCRdb table keeps only in-frame clones and is missing some. Found here are about 94,000 clones, 80% to 85% of them singletons; the top ten hold roughly 6.3%. Sequenced input: peripheral blood. The origin of the receptors is a man in his sixties with acute or convalescent COVID-19.

The rearrangement uses TRBV30 and TRBJ2-5; TRBD2 might be the D (7 bases). With 6 bases removed from V and 2 bases from J, the gap between germline ends came to 25 bases. CDR3 length: 17 amino acids. Germline values: CDR1 GTSNPN, CDR2 SVGIG (reference sequence). The CDR3 region is CACTGPLGGALQETQYF. The DNA of the CDR3 is TGTGCCTGTACCGGACCCCTGGGGGGGGCCCTTCAAGAGACCCAGTACTTC. Full variable domain (missing parts from reference TRBV30 and TRBJ2-5): SQTIHQWPATLVQPVGSPLSLECTVEGTSNPNLYWYRQAAGRGLQLLFYSVGIGQISSEVPQNLSASRPQDRQFILSSKKLLLSDSGFYLCACTGPLGGALQETQYFGPGTRLLVL.

This clone has only a few counts. The chain uses TRBV7-8 and TRBJ2-1; 11 bases line up with TRBD1. The length of the CDR3 is 17 residues. V lost 0 bases to trimming and J lost 9 bases; unmatched junction nucleotides: 10. CDR1 is SGHVS and CDR2 is FQNEAQ in the germline V gene. The CDR3 DNA reads TGTGCCAGCAGCTTAGCCTCAGGGACAGGGGGTATTCGTGAGCAGTTCTTC. Residues: CASSLASGTGGIREQFF.

The chain joins TRBV7-2 to TRBJ1-1, with no clear D. The V end lost 1 base, the J end lost 4 bases, and 10 bases lay between the germline ends. The V gene's germline CDR1 is SGHTA and CDR2 FQGNSA. The CDR3 runs 14 residues. The CDR3 DNA is TGTGCCAGCAGCTTAGGGGCGTTTCGCACTGAAGCTTTCTTT. Protein sequence: CASSLGAFRTEAFF.

The rearrangement uses TRBV27 and TRBJ2-1, with 12 bases identical to TRBD2. The CDR3 length is 17 residues. The germline gives CDR1 MNHEY, CDR2 SMNVEV (reference sequence). The junction had 7 bases not matched to a gene; V was cut back by 6 bases and J by 1 base. The CDR3 bases are TGTGCCAGCAGGGTACTAGCGGGGGGCGGTTCCTACAATGAGCAGTTCTTC. Its protein product is CASRVLAGGGSYNEQFF.

The rearrangement joins TRBV25-1 to TRBJ2-1; 8 nucleotides agree with TRBD1. This CDR3 comprises 14 residues. With V trimmed by 2 bases and J by 5 bases, 2 bases remained unmatched. CDR1 and CDR2 from the germline V gene are MGHDK and SYGVNS. The CDR3, as DNA: TGTGCCAGCAGTGAACGGACAGGGAACAATGAGCAGTTCTTC. Its protein product is CASSERTGNNEQFF.

Regarding this clone: The sample carries other DNA sequences with the same CDR3. V gene TRBV5-1 combines with J gene TRBJ1-2, with TRBD1 identical over 11 bases. J lost 6 bases, V lost 0 bases, and 1 base had no gene match. Germline V gives CDR1 SGHRS, CDR2 YFSETQ. This CDR3 has 14 amino acids. This chain's CDR3 is CASSLAGQGDGYTF. The CDR3 DNA reads as TGCGCCAGCAGCTTGGCGGGACAGGGGGATGGCTACACCTTC.

The DNA for the CDR3 is TGTGCCAGCAGCGGGACAGCTCATGGCTACACCTTC. Its translation: CASSGTAHGYTF. The chain recombines TRBV9 with TRBJ1-2, with D tentatively TRBD1 (6 bases). This CDR3 has 12 residues. Trimming removed 3 bases at V and 6 bases at J, with 9 bases between. In germline, CDR1 is SGDLS, CDR2 YYNGEE.

This clone came up once. The chain joins TRBV5-1 to TRBJ2-7; 13 bases fit TRBD2. CDR1 is SGHRS and CDR2 is YFSETQ in the germline V gene. V lost 2 bases and J lost 4; bases outside the gene matches: 9. The CDR3 covers 17 residues. CDR3 in amino acids: CASSFHVLAGGIYEQYF. The CDR3 DNA reads TGCGCCAGCAGCTTCCACGTACTAGCGGGGGGGATATACGAGCAGTACTTC.

V gene TRBV5-8 combines with J gene TRBJ1-2, with TRBD1 identical over 10 bases. The CDR3 loop spans 15 amino acids. J was trimmed by 8 bases and V by 3 bases; bases with no gene match: 10. CDR1 and CDR2 from the germline V gene are SGHTS and YDEGEE. In DNA, the CDR3 is TGTGCCAGCAGCTCCCCGGGGACAGGGGAAGGGGGCTACACCTTC. Protein: CASSSPGTGEGGYTF.

This clone has only a few counts. The V call is TRBV9, the J call TRBJ1-5; D unresolved. Germline V gene sequence: CDR1 SGDLS, CDR2 YYNGEE. The V end lost 0 bases, the J end lost 2 bases, and 9 bases lay between the germline ends. CDR3 length: 15 residues. For the CDR3, the DNA is TGTGCCAGCAGCGTAGGAGGGTTGGGCAATCAGCCCCAGCATTTT. This sequence encodes CASSVGGLGNQPQHF.

The chain recombines TRBV6-5 with TRBJ1-1; TRBD1 is a possible D gene (6 bases). In germline, CDR1 is MNHEY, CDR2 SVGAGI. V lost 2 bases and J lost 7, with 11 bases in between. The CDR3 covers 13 residues. The CDR3 loop reads CASSYGDTYEAFF. For the CDR3, the DNA is TGTGCCAGCAGTTACGGGGACACCTATGAAGCTTTCTTT.

The V and J genes are TRBV28 and TRBJ1-1; perhaps TRBD1 as D (6 bases). With 2 bases removed from V and 0 bases from J, the gap between germline ends came to 16 bases. Germline V gene data show CDR1 as MDHEN and CDR2 as SYDVKM. The CDR3 sequence is 17 residues long. The CDR3 sequence is CASSLVQGHGMNTEAFF. The CDR3 DNA reads TGTGCCAGCAGTTTAGTGCAGGGGCATGGGATGAACACTGAAGCTTTCTTT.

The gene calls are TRBV7-8 and TRBJ1-3, with a weak D call TRBD1 (5 bases). CDR3 length equals 13 residues. The V end lost 3 bases, the J end lost 8 bases, and 11 bases lay between the germline ends. Germline V lookup: CDR1 SGHVS, CDR2 FQNEAQ. The CDR3 bases are TGTGCCAGCAGCTTCAGGGATGGCGACACCATATATTTT. Translation gives CASSFRDGDTIYF.

V and J are TRBV11-2 and TRBJ2-1, with D perhaps TRBD2 (5 bases). V lost 2 bases to trimming and J lost 0 bases, with 8 bases between them. The CDR3 has 15 residues. Germline-derived CDR1 and CDR2 are SGHAT and FQNNGV. CDR3 region: CASSLTADSYNEQFF. The DNA of the CDR3 is TGTGCCAGCAGCTTAACAGCGGACTCCTACAATGAGCAGTTCTTC.

This rearrangement joins TRBV3-1 (or the pseudogene TRBV3-2) to TRBJ2-7; TRBD1 is a possible D gene (6 bases). Germline V gene sequence: CDR1 LGHDT, CDR2 YNNKEL (reference sequence). Trimming removed 5 bases from V and 1 base from J, with 12 bases in between. This CDR3 comprises 14 residues. The CDR3 DNA reads TGTGCCAGCAGCTTACGGACAGATTCCTACGAGCAGTACTTC. Translated: CASSLRTDSYEQYF.

The V gene is TRBV9, the J gene TRBJ1-4; 8 nucleotides match TRBD1. Looked up from germline, CDR1 is SGDLS and CDR2 is YYNGEE. The junction had 6 bases not matched to a gene; V was cut back by 4 bases and J by 4 bases. This CDR3 has 15 residues. In DNA, the CDR3 is TGTGCCAGCAGCCCCCGGGACAGGATTAATGAAAAACTGTTTTTT. It is translated as CASSPRDRINEKLFF.

With regard to this clone: A read error is likely, as this CDR3 ends without the conserved phenylalanine or tryptophan. The DNA is omitted, as the CDR3 cannot be located on it reliably, and the CDR3 follows TCRdb's listing. V gene TRBV15 combines with J gene TRBJ1-2; the D call in the table, TRBD1, was not verified against the DNA. CDR1 and CDR2 from the germline V gene are LNHNV and YYDKDF (reference sequence). Including both end residues, the CDR3 is 13 amino acids long. CDR3 sequence reads: CATSRDSQGPKAI.

V is TRBV5-1 and J is TRBJ1-5; D is perhaps TRBD1 (5 bases). Germline V gene sequence: CDR1 SGHRS, CDR2 YFSETQ. This CDR3 is built from 13 residues. Trimming took 5 bases from V and 8 from J, leaving 14 bases between them. The CDR3 nucleotides read TGCGCCAGCAGTTTTCAGGGAGGTGAGCCCCAGCATTTT. It translates to CASSFQGGEPQHF.

This sequence joins TRBV15 and TRBJ1-2; 8 positions agree with TRBD1. The CDR3 totals 16 residues. CDR1 is LNHNV, CDR2 YYDKDF, per germline (reference sequence). The V gene end was trimmed by 4 bases and the J gene end by 4 bases; junction bases not matched to a gene: 11. CDR3 protein: CATSTTLDREGYGYTF. The CDR3 nucleotides read TGTGCCACCAGCACCACCCTGGACAGGGAGGGCTATGGCTACACCTTC.

V and J are TRBV4-1 and TRBJ2-7, with 7 positions matching TRBD1. The CDR3 is 15 amino acids. Losses at the gene ends were 0 bases for V and 2 bases for J; bases not matched to a gene: 4. CDR1 is MGHRA, CDR2 YSYEKL, per germline. In nucleotides, the CDR3 is TGCGCCAGCAGCCAAGACCGGCAGGGGGCCTACGAGCAGTACTTC. Translated: CASSQDRQGAYEQYF.

CDR3 DNA sequence: TGTGCCTGGAGTCTTGAACTCGGGGTGCTGAACACTGAAGCTTTCTTT. It codes for CAWSLELGVLNTEAFF. The chain joins TRBV30 to TRBJ1-1; no reliable D call. The CDR3 length is 16 residues. Per the germline V gene, CDR1 is GTSNPN and CDR2 is SVGIG (reference sequence). V shed 2 bases and J shed 0 bases, with 16 bases lying between them.

The V and J genes are TRBV27 and TRBJ1-2, with D tentatively TRBD1 (5 bases). V dropped 5 bases and J dropped 0 bases, with 13 bases sitting between them. There are 15 residues in the CDR3. Germline CDR1 is MNHEY and CDR2 is SMNVEV (reference sequence). The CDR3 nucleotides read TGTGCCAGCAGTCCCCAGGGTCGCACTAACTATGGCTACACCTTC. It encodes CASSPQGRTNYGYTF.

The chain has TRBV24-1 and TRBJ2-5; D is unresolved. The length of the CDR3 is 16 residues. From germline, CDR1 is KGHDR and CDR2 SFDVKD. V was trimmed by 1 base and J by 5 bases, leaving 16 bases between them. CDR3 sequence reads: CATSDLKFAGAETQYF. The CDR3 bases are TGTGCCACCAGTGATTTAAAATTTGCAGGCGCGGAGACCCAGTACTTC.

The chain is built from TRBV6-1 and TRBJ2-5; 10 bases are a match to TRBD1. The germline V gene encodes CDR1 MNHNS and CDR2 SASEGT. The trim removed 3 bases at V and 5 bases at J, leaving 6 bases unmatched. The CDR3 covers 15 residues. CDR3 DNA: TGTGCCAGCAGTGAGGGGACAGGGGACTGGGAGACCCAGTACTTC. Translating it yields CASSEGTGDWETQYF.

This clone has only one observation. This chain joins TRBV15 and TRBJ1-6; D may be TRBD1 (5 bases). The CDR3 covers 17 residues. Germline lookup yields CDR1 LNHNV and CDR2 YYDKDF (reference sequence). V lost 0 bases, J lost 0 bases, and 9 bases lay in between. The DNA of the CDR3 is TGTGCCACCAGCAGAGAACAGGCTGTCTCCTATAATTCACCCCTCCACTTT. It specifies CATSREQAVSYNSPLHF.

The chain joins TRBV7-2 to TRBJ1-6; D is unresolved. The V gene lost 3 bases and the J gene lost 5 bases, with 14 bases spanning the gap. This CDR3 spans 16 amino acids. Germline-derived CDR1 and CDR2 are SGHTA and FQGNSA. CDR3 region: CASSFAVGRDNSPLHF. In nucleotides, the CDR3 is TGTGCCAGCAGCTTTGCCGTTGGTCGGGATAATTCACCCCTCCACTTT.

V and J are TRBV11-2 and TRBJ2-7; the match to TRBD1 covers 10 bases. Losses at the gene ends were 3 bases for V and 2 bases for J; bases not matched to a gene: 10. Looked up from germline, CDR1 is SGHAT and CDR2 is FQNNGV. This CDR3 comprises 17 residues. The CDR3 is CASSFDYGTGATYEQYF. Here the CDR3 DNA reads TGTGCCAGCAGCTTTGATTACGGGACAGGGGCCACCTACGAGCAGTACTTC. Full variable domain (missing parts from reference TRBV11-2 and TRBJ2-7): EAGVAQSPRYKIIEKRQSVAFWCNPISGHATLYWYQQILGQGPKLLIQFQNNGVVDDSQLPKDRFSAERLKGVDSTLKIQPAKLEDSAVYLCASSFDYGTGATYEQYFGPGTRLTVT.

The rearrangement links TRBV7-8 to TRBJ2-1; 12 nucleotides agree with TRBD2. Trimming took 5 bases from V and 1 from J; bases not matched to a gene: 12. The germline V gene has CDR1 SGHVS and CDR2 FQNEAQ. This CDR3 contains 19 residues. The CDR3 loop is CASSEKLAGGLRSYNEQFF. The DNA of the CDR3 is TGTGCCAGCAGCGAGAAACTAGCGGGGGGCCTGAGGTCCTACAATGAGCAGTTCTTC.

Only a few counts were recorded for this clone. The CDR3 DNA follows: TGTGCCAGCAGCCGCCGACAGCAGTCTAACTATGGCTACACCTTC. Residues: CASSRRQQSNYGYTF. The chain recombines TRBV13 with TRBJ1-2, with D perhaps matching TRBD1 (5 bases). In germline, CDR1 is PRHDT, CDR2 FYEKMQ (reference sequence). Trimming shortened V by 5 bases and J by 0 bases, and 13 bases separated the two germline ends. There are 15 residues in the CDR3.